This entry concerns a single T cell receptor (beta chain). Its antigen is currently unknown. The sample is drawn from a study of cytomegalovirus exposure and HLA in healthy donors. Study information: Among the roughly 400 genotyped donors, less than 85% were placed in the Caucasian-associated ancestry cluster. Notes on the study in general: TRBV6-2, TRBV6-3 and some other V segments were unresolvable in 87-base-pair reads.

The PCR employed 60 Vbeta primers together with 13 Jbeta primers. Repertoires were generated with immunoSEQ multiplex PCR, while TCRdb's copy carries only in-frame clones and drops some. Among 140,000 or so clones listed, approximately 9% were seen once. The CDR3 runs to 14 residues. Germline V gene data show CDR1 as LNHDA and CDR2 as SQIVND (reference sequence). The V gene lost 4 bases and the J gene lost 6 bases, with 15 bases spanning the gap. The sequenced sample consisted of PBMCs. The chain employs TRBV19 and TRBJ1-1; TRBD1 might be the D (6 bases). The sequence was obtained from a male donor in good health and CMV-seronegative. CDR3 amino acids: CASSRVDRSAEAFF. The CDR3 DNA is TGTGCCAGTAGTAGAGTAGACAGGAGCGCTGAAGCTTTCTTT.